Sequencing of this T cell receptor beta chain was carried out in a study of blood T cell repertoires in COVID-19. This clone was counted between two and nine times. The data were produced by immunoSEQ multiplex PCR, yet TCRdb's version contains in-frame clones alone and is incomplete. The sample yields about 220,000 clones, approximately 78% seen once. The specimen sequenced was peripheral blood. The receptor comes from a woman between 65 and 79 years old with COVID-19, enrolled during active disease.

DNA of the CDR3: TGTGCCAGCTCACCGTCAACTAGCGGGAACTACGAGCAGTACTTC. This encodes CASSPSTSGNYEQYF. The chain recombines TRBV18 with TRBJ2-7; the match to TRBD2 covers 10 bases. There are 15 residues in the CDR3. The germline V gene has CDR1 KGHSH and CDR2 LQKENI. Trimming removed 3 bases from V and 3 bases from J; junction bases left unmatched: 5.